The clone carrying this T cell receptor beta chain was seen just once. The data originate from a study of T cells in Graves' hyperthyroidism and ophthalmopathy. CDR3 size: 14 residues. Germline V gene lookup returns CDR1 KGHSH and CDR2 LQKENI. The V end was cut by 2 bases, the J end by 2 bases, with 10 bases between. TCR beta CDR3 regions were amplified from RNA transcripts. Initially, a first-round RT-PCR of the TCR CDR3 employed the HTBI primer set. One entry per CDR3 protein, called by TCRdb with MiXCR from the multiplex PCR reads. The data show around 300,000 distinct CDR3 sequences, with about 14% seen just once and around 7.9% held by the top ten.

The sequenced sample was blood. This chain uses TRBV18 with TRBJ2-7; D is undetermined. This receptor was taken from a woman aged 30 to 39 with Graves' hyperthyroidism that later progressed to Graves' ophthalmopathy. Here the CDR3 DNA reads TGTGCCAGCTCACCAGAGAGCGCGGCCTACGAGCAGTACTTC. It yields the protein CASSPESAAYEQYF. Full variable domain (remainder filled in from reference TRBV18 and TRBJ2-7): NAGVMQNPRHLVRRRGQEARLRCSPMKGHSHVYWYRQLPEEGLKFMVYLQKENIIDESGMPKERFSAEFPKEGPSILRIQQVVRGDSAAYFCASSPESAAYEQYFGPGTRLTVT.